The rows below give T cell receptor beta chains drawn from one sample of a study of radiotherapy plus CTLA-4 blockade in lung cancer. Clones were read by immunoSEQ multiplex PCR, and TCRdb kept only the in-frame ones, dropping some. The sample has 45,000 or so clones; 70% to 90% are singletons. The sample consisted of peripheral blood, taken from a patient treated with radiotherapy plus ipilimumab. The receptors originated from a human donor with non-small cell lung cancer whose response to radiotherapy plus ipilimumab could not be evaluated. Each CDR3 is given with its conserved first and last residue. D genes are given only for firm matches. Clone sizes are given selectively: once, few, many, or a class where the clone is expanded.

abundance,v_gene,d_gene,j_gene,CDR3aa,CDR3nt
-,TRBV5-1,TRBD2,TRBJ2-7,CASSPWGQGGPYEQYF,TGCGCCAGCAGCCCATGGGGCCAGGGAGGGCCATACGAGCAGTACTTC
-,TRBV10-3,TRBD1,TRBJ1-2,CAISESTGPNYGYTF,TGTGCCATCAGTGAGTCGACAGGGCCTAACTATGGCTACACCTTC
-,TRBV20-1,-,TRBJ2-7,CSARGNYEQYF,TGCAGTGCCAGGGGAAACTACGAGCAGTACTTC
-,TRBV19,-,TRBJ1-5,CASSIKPKGGNQPQHF,TGTGCCAGTAGCATAAAGCCGAAAGGGGGCAATCAGCCCCAGCATTTT
few,TRBV10-2,TRBD1,TRBJ1-2,CASSPGQLYGYTF,TGCGCCAGCAGTCCGGGACAGCTCTATGGCTACACCTTC
-,TRBV6-5,TRBD2,TRBJ2-1,CASSTSGYNEQFF,TGTGCCAGCAGTACTAGCGGTTACAATGAGCAGTTCTTC
-,TRBV4-1,TRBD1,TRBJ1-2,CASSQDRDRAVLGYGYTF,TGCGCCAGCAGCCAAGATCGGGACAGGGCGGTATTAGGGTATGGCTACACCTTC
-,TRBV9,-,TRBJ2-2,CASSVGTRGNTGELFF,TGTGCCAGCAGCGTAGGTACGCGGGGGAACACCGGGGAGCTGTTTTTT
-,TRBV28,-,TRBJ2-7,CASSSPSSYEQYF,TGTGCCAGCAGTTCGCCTAGCTCCTACGAGCAGTACTTC
-,TRBV5-4,TRBD2,TRBJ2-3,CASSLSGGATDTQYF,TGTGCCAGCAGCCTTAGCGGGGGGGCCACAGATACGCAGTATTTT
-,TRBV11-2,TRBD2,TRBJ2-3,CASSWTSGSTDTQYF,TGTGCCAGCAGCTGGACTAGCGGGAGCACAGATACGCAGTATTTT